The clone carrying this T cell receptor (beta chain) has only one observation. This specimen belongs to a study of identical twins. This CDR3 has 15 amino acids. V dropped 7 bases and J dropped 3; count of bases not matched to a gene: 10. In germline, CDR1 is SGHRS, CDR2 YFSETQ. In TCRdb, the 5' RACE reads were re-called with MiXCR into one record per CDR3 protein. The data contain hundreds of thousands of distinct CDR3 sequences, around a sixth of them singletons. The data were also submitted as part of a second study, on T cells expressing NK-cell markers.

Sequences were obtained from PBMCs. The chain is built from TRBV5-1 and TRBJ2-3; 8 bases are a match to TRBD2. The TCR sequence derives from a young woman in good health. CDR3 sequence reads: CASSTAGGGTDTQYF. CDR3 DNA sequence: TGCGCCAGCTCTACCGCGGGAGGAGGGACAGATACGCAGTATTTT. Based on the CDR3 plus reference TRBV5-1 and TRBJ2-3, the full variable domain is KAGVTQTPRYLIKTRGQQVTLSCSPISGHRSVSWYQQTPGQGLQFLFEYFSETQRNKGNFPGRFSGRQFSNSRSEMNVSTLELGDSALYLCASSTAGGGTDTQYFGPGTRLTVL.